Sequencing of this T cell receptor beta chain was carried out in a study of beta chain features in type 1 diabetes. Background on the study: There was similarity between patients and healthy donors in age, gender and cell yields. Investigators examined some 100,000,000 sorted cells across all samples. Study observations and caveats: Naive, central memory and Treg TCRB repertoires appeared more alike in patients than in healthy donors. All four CD4+ subsets of Type 1 diabetes patients contained TCRB CDR3s that were moderately but significantly shorter. A possible short-template PCR bias applies equally to patients and controls.

Expressed TCRB transcripts were sequenced because the entire RNA isolate underwent reverse transcription. Measured with immunoSEQ multiplex PCR; TCRdb has only the in-frame clones, and not every one. Of hundreds of thousands of clones detected, roughly an eighth appear once; the ten largest clones hold roughly 0.018%. Turning to this clone: Its antigen is still unknown.

Per germline, CDR1 SGHTA and CDR2 FQGNSA. The CDR3 is made up of 14 amino acids. V lost 6 bases and J 4 bases, leaving 15 bases between the germline ends. The chain uses TRBV7-2 and TRBJ2-5; weak D call: TRBD2 (7 bases). Sequencing was done on a sample of naive CD4+ T cells from blood. The clonotype comes from a young man with type 1 diabetes. The chain's CDR3 is CASRGGRARETQYF. CDR3 in DNA: TGTGCCAGCAGAGGGGGGAGGGCCCGAGAGACCCAGTACTTC.